These 9 T cell receptor beta chains were all obtained from the same sample, sequenced in a study of blood T cell repertoires in COVID-19. TCRdb's copy holds only in-frame clones and misses some; the assay was immunoSEQ multiplex PCR. The sample lists roughly 390,000 clones, around 87% occurring once. Sequenced sample: peripheral blood. The source is a woman aged 25 to 45 with COVID-19, enrolled during active disease.

J is TRBJ1-4 and V is TRBV7-2, with 7 nucleotides matching TRBD1. Germline loops: CDR1 SGHTA, CDR2 FQGNSA. The V and J ends lost 7 bases and 3 bases, in that order; junction bases with no gene match: 8. This CDR3 region has 15 residues. Written as DNA, the CDR3 is TGTGCCAGCAACTATAAGGGGGCAGCTAATGAAAAACTGTTTTTT. This translates into CASNYKGAANEKLFF.

The chain is built from TRBV12-2 and TRBJ1-2; TRBD1 reflects the table's D call only, with no check against the DNA. TRBV12-2 is a pseudogene locus. This CDR3 is 13 amino acids long. CDR3 bases: TGTGCAAGTCGTCCCGACAGGGACTATGGCTACACCTTC. As protein: CASRPDRDYGYTF.

The chain employs TRBV9 and TRBJ2-5; tentatively, D is TRBD2 (5 bases). Germline lookup yields CDR1 SGDLS and CDR2 YYNGEE. The CDR3 loop spans 15 amino acids. V was cut by 0 bases and J by 1 base, with 10 bases left in between. The CDR3: CASSVGIGVQETQYF. The DNA of the CDR3 is TGTGCCAGCAGCGTAGGTATCGGGGTCCAAGAGACCCAGTACTTC.

The V gene is TRBV5-4, the J gene TRBJ2-5; D unresolved. The CDR3 extends over 12 amino acids. Germline lookup yields CDR1 SGHNT and CDR2 YYREEE (reference sequence). Trimming pared 0 bases from V and 5 bases from J, leaving 5 bases between. The CDR3 is CASSLARETQYF. The CDR3 nucleotides read TGTGCCAGCAGCTTGGCTCGGGAGACCCAGTACTTC.

This chain connects TRBV19 to TRBJ2-7; 9 positions match TRBD2. V lost 3 bases and J lost 0; bases outside the gene matches: 12. Per germline, CDR1 LNHDA and CDR2 SQIVND (reference sequence). CDR3 length: 18 residues. The CDR3 spells CASSIRATSGSSSYEQYF. Written as DNA, the CDR3 is TGTGCCAGTAGTATCCGGGCGACTAGCGGATCGAGCTCCTACGAGCAGTACTTC.

This clone was seen just once. V is TRBV27 and J is TRBJ2-1; maybe TRBD2 (6 bases). Between the trimmed V and J ends, which lost 4 bases and 5 bases, there was a span of 12 bases. Germline V gene data show CDR1 as MNHEY and CDR2 as SMNVEV (reference sequence). This CDR3 has 14 residues. CDR3 sequence reads: CASSSWDSHNEQFF. For the CDR3, the DNA is TGTGCCAGCAGTTCCTGGGACTCACACAATGAGCAGTTCTTC.

The gene calls are TRBV5-4 and TRBJ2-1, with D perhaps matching TRBD2 (5 bases). Germline V gene data show CDR1 as SGHNT and CDR2 as YYREEE (reference sequence). Between the trimmed V and J ends, which lost 0 bases and 4 bases, there was a span of 11 bases. This CDR3 spans 15 amino acids. CDR3 residues: CASSLGVLAYNEQFF. The CDR3 DNA sequence: TGTGCCAGCAGCTTGGGGGTGCTAGCTTACAATGAGCAGTTCTTC.

The V call is TRBV4-2, the J call TRBJ1-2, with 8 bases aligning to TRBD1. The CDR3 loop spans 17 amino acids. Germline V gives CDR1 LGHNA, CDR2 YNFKEQ. Trimming took 7 bases from V and 1 from J; bases not matched to a gene: 14. The CDR3 loop is CASTTGSGGDLNYGYTF. Here the CDR3 DNA reads TGTGCCAGCACCACGGGGTCAGGGGGCGACCTTAACTATGGCTACACCTTC.

The V and J genes are TRBV29-1 and TRBJ2-7, with 12 nucleotides matching TRBD2. The trim removed 7 bases at V and 2 bases at J, leaving 3 bases unmatched. CDR1 SQVTM and CDR2 ANQGSEA come from the germline V gene. This CDR3 is built from 13 residues. The CDR3: CSGRLAGAYEQYF. CDR3 in DNA: TGCAGCGGCCGACTAGCGGGGGCCTACGAGCAGTACTTC.